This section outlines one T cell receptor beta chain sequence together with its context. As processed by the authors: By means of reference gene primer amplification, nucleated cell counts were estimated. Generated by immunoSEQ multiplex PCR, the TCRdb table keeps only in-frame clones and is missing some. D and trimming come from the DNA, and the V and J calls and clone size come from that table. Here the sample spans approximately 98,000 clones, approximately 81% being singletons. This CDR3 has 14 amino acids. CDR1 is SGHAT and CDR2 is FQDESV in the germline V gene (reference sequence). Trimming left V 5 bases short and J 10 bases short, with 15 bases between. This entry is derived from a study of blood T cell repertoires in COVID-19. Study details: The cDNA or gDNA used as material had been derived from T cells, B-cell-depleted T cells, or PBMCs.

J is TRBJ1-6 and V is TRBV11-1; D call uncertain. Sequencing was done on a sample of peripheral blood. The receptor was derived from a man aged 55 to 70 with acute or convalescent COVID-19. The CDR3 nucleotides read TGTGCCAGCAGCCTTGCGGAGGCGCGATCACCCCTCCACTTT. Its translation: CASSLAEARSPLHF.